The sequence of this T cell receptor beta chain was determined in a study of T cell responses to AZD1222 COVID-19 vaccine. Study findings and constraints: The span of vaccine-associated CD4 TCRs extended across spike, with dominance at 160-218 and 743-854.

For this clone: Its specificity is unknown.

This table comes from immunoSEQ multiplex PCR, and its TCRdb copy is limited to in-frame clones, with some not included. Altogether over 45,000 clones are present, 75% to 90% being singletons, with the ten largest covering roughly 5.2%. V dropped 3 bases and J dropped 6 bases, with 8 bases sitting between them. CDR1 is KGHDR and CDR2 is SFDVKD in the germline V gene. The length of the CDR3 is 12 residues. V gene TRBV24-1 combines with J gene TRBJ2-7; no reliable D call. Here the sequenced sample was peripheral blood, taken 28 days after the second AZD1222 dose. The clonotype originates from an adult who received the AZD1222 COVID-19 vaccine. The CDR3 DNA follows: TGTGCCACCAGTGATGAGGATTCCGAGCAGTACTTC. This translates into CATSDEDSEQYF.